These 28 T cell receptor beta chains originate from one sample sequenced in a study of Tregs in tolerant kidney transplant recipients. The data were produced by immunoSEQ multiplex PCR, yet TCRdb's version contains in-frame clones alone and is incomplete. The sample holds roughly 66,000 clones, just under 95% seen once. The sample here was CD8+ T cells from blood, taken before the transplant. All receptors derive from a human donor who received a combined kidney and bone marrow transplant.

This rearrangement joins TRBV7-6 to TRBJ2-3, with D tentatively TRBD2 (5 bases). V was shortened by 5 bases and J by 5 bases, with 14 bases between the two germline ends. CDR3 length equals 14 residues. The germline V gene has CDR1 SGHVS and CDR2 FNYEAQ. The CDR3: CASSPEGSGDTQYF. CDR3 bases: TGTGCCAGCAGCCCTGAGGGATCGGGAGATACGCAGTATTTT.

This clone came up once. This chain uses TRBV4-2 with TRBJ2-7; D call uncertain. Germline V gives CDR1 LGHNA, CDR2 YNFKEQ. This CDR3 has 13 amino acids. Trimming removed 3 bases at V and 3 bases at J, with 9 bases between. In DNA form, the CDR3 reads TGTGCCAGCAGCCAGGGTGCGGACTACGAGCAGTACTTC. Translated: CASSQGADYEQYF.

The chain is built from TRBV9 and TRBJ2-2, with TRBD1 identical over 7 bases. Trimming cost V 4 bases and J 4 bases; bases outside gene matches: 4. The CDR3 sequence is 14 residues long. CDR1 is SGDLS and CDR2 is YYNGEE in the germline V gene. CDR3 loop: CASSPGTVTGELFF. The DNA of the CDR3 is TGTGCCAGCAGCCCGGGGACAGTCACCGGGGAGCTGTTTTTT.

The table lists this clone with a count of one. The chain has TRBV14 and TRBJ1-2; the match to TRBD1 covers 8 bases. With 0 bases clipped from V and 5 bases from J, the junction kept 5 bases outside the gene matches. Germline lookup yields CDR1 SGHDN and CDR2 FVKESK. The CDR3 runs to 15 residues. The CDR3 protein is CASSQDFGQGYGYTF. The CDR3 coding sequence is TGTGCCAGCAGCCAAGATTTTGGACAGGGATATGGCTACACCTTC. Full variable domain (outside the CDR3, taken from reference TRBV14 and TRBJ1-2): EAGVTQFPSHSVIEKGQTVTLRCDPISGHDNLYWYRRVMGKEIKFLLHFVKESKQDESGMPNNRFLAERTGGTYSTLKVQPAELEDSGVYFCASSQDFGQGYGYTFGSGTRLTVV.

The chain recombines TRBV7-3 with TRBJ1-2, with 10 bases aligning to TRBD1. Germline V gives CDR1 SGHTA, CDR2 FQGTGA. The trim removed 2 bases at V and 6 bases at J, leaving 0 bases unmatched. This CDR3 has 13 residues. CDR3 nucleotides: TGTGCCAGCAGCTTAGGGACAGGGGATGGCTACACCTTC. Translating gives CASSLGTGDGYTF.

In DNA form, the CDR3 reads TGTGCCAGCAGTGAGAAGCCCGGGTCCTATGGCTACACCTTC. Its protein is CASSEKPGSYGYTF. V gene TRBV2 combines with J gene TRBJ1-2; D not certain. Germline V gives CDR1 SNHLY, CDR2 FYNNEI. The CDR3 is 14 residues long. V was trimmed by 3 bases and J by 4 bases, leaving 12 bases between them.

The rearrangement links TRBV19 to TRBJ1-1, with D maybe TRBD1 (5 bases). Trimming left V 3 bases short and J 8 bases short, with 13 bases between. The germline V gene has CDR1 LNHDA and CDR2 SQIVND (reference sequence). This CDR3 has 13 residues. The CDR3 reads CASSIPQGWEAFF. For the CDR3, the DNA is TGTGCCAGTAGTATTCCTCAGGGTTGGGAAGCTTTCTTT.

This chain joins TRBV6-5 and TRBJ2-7; possibly TRBD2 for D (5 bases). Trimming removed 2 bases from V and 3 bases from J, with 11 bases in between. Per germline, CDR1 MNHEY and CDR2 SVGAGI. The CDR3 totals 14 residues. In DNA, the CDR3 is TGTGCCAGCAGTTACACTCAAGGGAGCTACGAGCAGTACTTC. Residues: CASSYTQGSYEQYF.

The rearrangement uses TRBV4-3 and TRBJ2-5; D perhaps matches TRBD1 (6 bases). V lost 0 bases and J lost 4, with 15 bases in between. The CDR3 contains 16 residues. Germline V CDR1 and CDR2: LGHNA, YSLEER. The CDR3 DNA follows: TGCGCCAGCAGCCAAGACTCGGCTGGCAGGGGAGAGACCCAGTACTTC. Translation: CASSQDSAGRGETQYF.

This clone was detected only once. The chain links TRBV6-5 to TRBJ2-7, with TRBD1 identical over 8 bases. J gave up 2 bases and V 0 bases, and 6 bases lay outside the gene matches. This CDR3 has 16 amino acids. Germline V gives CDR1 MNHEY, CDR2 SVGAGI. The CDR3: CASSYSPGGSPYEQYF. CDR3 DNA: TGTGCCAGCAGTTACTCGCCAGGGGGCTCCCCCTACGAGCAGTACTTC.

The rearrangement joins TRBV2 to TRBJ2-4; a possible D gene is TRBD1 (6 bases). V lost 5 bases and J lost 6, with 17 bases in between. The CDR3 has 15 residues. The germline V gene encodes CDR1 SNHLY and CDR2 FYNNEI. The CDR3 bases are TGTGCCAGCAGTTCCGGGGCCCTCAGGGGAAACATTCAGTACTTC. It codes for CASSSGALRGNIQYF.

The CDR3, as DNA: TGTGCCAGCAGCTCCCTCGGGCAGCCCCAGCATTTT. This gives the protein CASSSLGQPQHF. The chain recombines TRBV11-2 with TRBJ1-5; no firm D call. The CDR3 is 12 amino acids. CDR1 SGHAT and CDR2 FQNNGV come from the germline V gene. The V gene lost 4 bases and the J gene lost 7 bases, with 8 bases spanning the gap.

The genes are TRBV11-1 and TRBJ2-4; 7 positions agree with TRBD2. This CDR3 contains 18 residues. The ends lost 0 bases at V and 3 bases at J; junction bases unmatched: 11. In germline, CDR1 is SGHAT, CDR2 FQDESV (reference sequence). This CDR3 reads CASSLAPAAGESKNIQYF. CDR3 DNA sequence: TGTGCCAGCAGCTTAGCCCCCGCGGCGGGAGAGAGCAAAAACATTCAGTACTTC.

The chain carries TRBV7-3 and TRBJ2-1; TRBD2 aligns across 10 bases. V lost 2 bases, J lost 5 bases, and 3 bases stayed unmatched. In germline, CDR1 is SGHTA, CDR2 FQGTGA. The CDR3 spans 15 residues. The CDR3 DNA is TGTGCCAGCAGCTTACTAGCGGGAGTGCACAATGAGCAGTTCTTC. It codes for CASSLLAGVHNEQFF.

As concerns this clone: The sample contains more than one DNA sequence encoding this CDR3. This sequence joins TRBV7-9 and TRBJ1-6; D remains unclear. V lost 1 base to trimming and J lost 3 bases, with 7 bases between them. CDR3 length: 15 residues. The V gene's germline CDR1 is SEHNR and CDR2 FQNEAQ (reference sequence). The CDR3 sequence is CASSLDRDYNSPLHF. DNA for the CDR3: TGTGCCAGCAGCTTAGACAGAGACTATAATTCACCCCTCCACTTT.

The rearrangement joins TRBV18 to TRBJ2-7; 12 bases are shared with TRBD1. The CDR3 covers 18 residues. V was clipped by 5 bases and J by 4 bases; unmatched bases: 15. The germline gives CDR1 KGHSH, CDR2 LQKENI. CDR3 sequence reads: CASSVRSPGTGGPYEQYF. For the CDR3, the DNA is TGTGCCAGCTCAGTAAGATCCCCCGGGACAGGGGGCCCTTACGAGCAGTACTTC.

J is TRBJ2-1 and V is TRBV7-6; tentative D call: TRBD2 (6 bases). The germline V gene has CDR1 SGHVS and CDR2 FNYEAQ. Deletions cut 3 bases from V and 4 bases from J, with 13 bases between. CDR3 length: 15 residues. Here the CDR3 DNA reads TGTGCCAGCAGCTTGTACGGGGGAGCTTACAATGAGCAGTTCTTC. It yields the protein CASSLYGGAYNEQFF.

Only one count was recorded for this clone. The rearrangement joins TRBV30 to TRBJ1-1; 7 nucleotides agree with TRBD1. V lost 6 bases to trimming and J lost 4 bases; unmatched junction nucleotides: 8. The CDR3 consists of 13 residues. Germline V gene sequence: CDR1 GTSNPN, CDR2 SVGIG (reference sequence). This chain's CDR3 is CACEGGWGTEAFF. The CDR3 nucleotides are TGTGCCTGTGAAGGGGGCTGGGGCACTGAAGCTTTCTTT.

The rearrangement uses TRBV21-1 and TRBJ2-5; TRBD1 was called by the table and not checked on the DNA. TRBV21-1 is a pseudogene locus. The CDR3 has 14 amino acids. The CDR3 loop is CASSKAGTGRSQYF. In nucleotides, the CDR3 is TGTGCCAGCAGCAAAGCGGGGACAGGGAGGTCCCAGTACTTC.

The V and J genes are TRBV11-3 and TRBJ2-5; D remains unclear. In germline, CDR1 is SGHNT, CDR2 YENEEA. CDR3 size: 13 residues. Trimming pared 5 bases from V and 3 bases from J, leaving 10 bases between. The CDR3 coding sequence is TGTGCCAGCAGCCTAAGAGCCGAAGAGACCCAGTACTTC. This translates into CASSLRAEETQYF.

The rearrangement links TRBV7-6 to TRBJ1-3, with 8 bases that match TRBD1. J lost 5 bases, V lost 4 bases, and 7 bases had no gene match. The length of the CDR3 is 15 residues. The germline CDR1 and CDR2 sequences are SGHVS and FNYEAQ. The CDR3 bases are TGTGCCAGCAGCTCGGACAGGGCGTGGAGAAACACCATATATTTT. It translates to CASSSDRAWRNTIYF.

CDR3 in amino acids: CASSLQGITYEQYF. The CDR3 DNA follows: TGTGCCAGCAGTCTCCAGGGAATTACCTACGAGCAGTACTTC. This chain uses TRBV25-1 with TRBJ2-7; D might be TRBD1 (5 bases). This CDR3 comprises 14 residues. Germline V lookup: CDR1 MGHDK, CDR2 SYGVNS. The V and J ends lost 5 bases and 2 bases respectively, with 13 bases between them.

This clone was detected a few times. The chain links TRBV11-2 to TRBJ2-7, with D tentatively TRBD1 (6 bases). The CDR3 covers 13 residues. Germline CDR1 reads SGHAT; CDR2 reads FQNNGV. V lost 0 bases, J lost 5 bases, and 8 bases lay in between. The CDR3 DNA reads as TGTGCCAGCAGCTTAGATTGGGGGCACGAGCAGTACTTC. It codes for CASSLDWGHEQYF.

V and J are TRBV7-9 and TRBJ2-7, with a weak D call TRBD2 (6 bases). With 5 bases removed from V and 4 bases from J, the gap between germline ends came to 9 bases. The CDR3 contains 12 residues. Per germline, CDR1 SEHNR and CDR2 FQNEAQ (reference sequence). CDR3 DNA sequence: TGTGCCAGCAGCCGGGACTGGTACGAGCAGTACTTC. This sequence encodes CASSRDWYEQYF.

The J gene is TRBJ2-6, the V gene TRBV9; the D gene is possibly TRBD1 (6 bases). Trimming pared 4 bases from V and 11 bases from J, leaving 22 bases between. Germline values: CDR1 SGDLS, CDR2 YYNGEE. The CDR3 has 16 residues. CDR3 bases: TGTGCCAGCAGCCCACTACAGGGACACCCCCTCGACGTCCTGACTTTC. This codes for CASSPLQGHPLDVLTF.

The chain employs TRBV7-3 and TRBJ2-6; 9 positions match TRBD1. Germline loops: CDR1 SGHTA, CDR2 FQGTGA. Unmatched junction bases numbered 11, after V lost 5 bases and J lost 0 bases. The CDR3 loop spans 19 amino acids. Written as DNA, the CDR3 is TGTGCCAGCAGCGTGCTTCCGGGACAGGGACGCTCTGGGGCCAACGTCCTGACTTTC. Protein sequence: CASSVLPGQGRSGANVLTF.

The gene calls are TRBV12-5 and TRBJ1-2, with TRBD1 matching over 7 bases. Per the germline V gene, CDR1 is LGHNT and CDR2 is FRNRAP. V trimming: 7 bases; J trimming: 4 bases; junction bases outside the gene matches: 12. CDR3 length: 15 amino acids. Written as DNA, the CDR3 is TGTGCTAGTGACCCCCAGGGGGGCCCAATCTATGGCTACACCTTC. This gives the protein CASDPQGGPIYGYTF.

This rearrangement joins TRBV28 to TRBJ2-5; 8 bases are shared with TRBD1. With V trimmed by 6 bases and J by 5 bases, 23 bases remained unmatched. This CDR3 has 19 amino acids. Germline loops: CDR1 MDHEN, CDR2 SYDVKM. CDR3 loop: CASSHPTAGGASRRETQYF. For the CDR3, the DNA is TGTGCCAGCAGCCACCCGACGGCAGGGGGCGCGAGTCGTCGTGAGACCCAGTACTTC.